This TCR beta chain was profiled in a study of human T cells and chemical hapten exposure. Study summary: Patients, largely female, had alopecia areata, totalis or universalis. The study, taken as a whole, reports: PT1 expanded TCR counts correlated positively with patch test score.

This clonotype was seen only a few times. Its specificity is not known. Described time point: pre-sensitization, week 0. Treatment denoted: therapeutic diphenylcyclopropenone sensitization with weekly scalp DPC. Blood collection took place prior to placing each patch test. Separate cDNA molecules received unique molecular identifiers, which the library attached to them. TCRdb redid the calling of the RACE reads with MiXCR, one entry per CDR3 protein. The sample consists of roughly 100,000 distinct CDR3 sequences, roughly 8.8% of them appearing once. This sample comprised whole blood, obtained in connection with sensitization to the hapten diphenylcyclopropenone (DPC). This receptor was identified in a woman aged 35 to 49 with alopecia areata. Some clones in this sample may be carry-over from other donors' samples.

For the CDR3, the DNA is TGTGCCAGCAGTTACACTAGGCAGGCGGGGGAGCAGTTCTTC. It yields the protein CASSYTRQAGEQFF. V is TRBV6-2 or TRBV6-3 and J is TRBJ2-1; weak D call: TRBD2 (6 bases). The V gene's germline CDR1 is MNHEY and CDR2 SVGEGT. The CDR3 runs 14 residues. The V end was cut by 2 bases, the J end by 10 bases, with 15 bases between.